This TCR beta chain was recovered during a study of early T cells in non-severe SARS-CoV-2 infection. Overall study context: Sequencing used unsorted whole-blood bulk RNA, so chains lack pairing. Study-wide results and caveats: A preference for anti-spike CD8 responses marked VDJdb matching, which missed private and CD4 specificities.

CDR1 is SEHNR and CDR2 is FQNEAQ in the germline V gene (reference sequence). The CDR3 spans 13 residues. Deletions cut 5 bases from V and 5 bases from J, with 11 bases between. A note on this clonotype: Antigen: not known.

Unique molecular identifiers were added to individual cDNA molecules. TCRdb redid the calling of the 5' RACE reads with MiXCR, one entry per CDR3 protein. Among more than 85,000 distinct CDR3 sequences listed, 15% to 20% were seen once. The receptor was isolated from an adult who was a healthcare worker with PCR-confirmed SARS-CoV-2 infection or an uninfected control (not recorded which). Sequencing input: whole blood. The genes are TRBV7-9 and TRBJ2-3, with D tentatively TRBD1 (6 bases). Here the CDR3 DNA reads TGTGCCAGCAGCCCCCCAGGGGAAGATACGCAGTATTTT. Translating gives CASSPPGEDTQYF.